Listed here are 10 T cell receptor beta chains from one sample, sequenced in a study of technical replicates of blood from four donors. Profiling relied on immunoSEQ multiplex PCR, and the TCRdb table lists in-frame clones only, not all of them. Among approximately 75,000 clones, roughly 90% were seen once, and the ten largest hold over 0.35%. The sequencing input was T cells isolated from PBMCs. The receptors derive from a human donor in good health.

The rearrangement joins TRBV6-1 to TRBJ2-3, with D maybe TRBD1 (6 bases). V was clipped by 5 bases and J by 1 base, with 10 bases between them. This CDR3 contains 14 residues. The V gene's germline CDR1 is MNHNS and CDR2 SASEGT. The CDR3 nucleotides read TGTGCCAGCAGTAAGGGACATCGCACAGATACGCAGTATTTT. This gives the protein CASSKGHRTDTQYF.

The V call is TRBV11-3, the J call TRBJ1-2, with 11 bases fitting TRBD1. This CDR3 spans 16 amino acids. Germline trimming cut 0 bases from V and 5 bases from J; bases unmatched to any gene: 5. Per the germline V gene, CDR1 is SGHNT and CDR2 is YENEEA. CDR3 sequence reads: CASSLERTGGDYGYTF. Here the CDR3 DNA reads TGTGCCAGCAGCTTAGAAAGGACAGGGGGCGATTATGGCTACACCTTC.

The CDR3 spells CASSLVGGNQPQHF. The CDR3 DNA reads TGCGCCAGCAGCTTGGTAGGGGGCAATCAGCCCCAGCATTTT. The chain couples TRBV5-1 to TRBJ1-5; possible D gene TRBD1, 5 bases. The germline V gene has CDR1 SGHRS and CDR2 YFSETQ. V lost 0 bases, J lost 2 bases, and 6 bases lay in between. The CDR3 spans 14 residues.

The chain couples TRBV4-1 to TRBJ1-1; tentative D call: TRBD1 (6 bases). Germline values: CDR1 MGHRA, CDR2 YSYEKL. The ends were cut back, 8 bases at V and 4 bases at J, with 20 bases in the middle. This CDR3 is 15 amino acids long. The CDR3 DNA follows: TGCGCCAGCTACGATTCCCCGGGACACCCCACTGAAGCTTTCTTT. Translating it yields CASYDSPGHPTEAFF.

The genes are TRBV7-9 and TRBJ2-1; TRBD2 is a possible D gene (5 bases). CDR3 length: 16 residues. The ends were cut back, 2 bases at V and 0 bases at J, with 11 bases in the middle. CDR1 SEHNR and CDR2 FQNEAQ come from the germline V gene (reference sequence). The CDR3 DNA reads as TGTGCCAGCAGCTTACAGTCGGGGAGCTCCTACAATGAGCAGTTCTTC. It translates to CASSLQSGSSYNEQFF.

The chain combines TRBV21-1 with TRBJ1-5. TRBV21-1 is flagged as a pseudogene. CDR3 length: 19 residues. The CDR3 is CASSKVPGVLGNSNQPQHF. The CDR3 bases are TGTGCCAGCAGCAAAGTGCCAGGCGTCCTCGGGAATAGCAATCAGCCCCAGCATTTT.

This chain links TRBV19 with TRBJ1-2, with 8 nucleotides matching TRBD1. V lost 6 bases, J lost 2 bases, and 8 bases stayed unmatched. In germline, CDR1 is LNHDA, CDR2 SQIVND (reference sequence). CDR3 length equals 15 residues. The CDR3 loop reads CASSPTQGANYGYTF. CDR3 DNA: TGTGCCAGTAGCCCGACTCAGGGGGCCAACTATGGCTACACCTTC.

This sequence joins TRBV2 and TRBJ2-3; D gene ambiguous. Trimming left V 10 bases short and J 1 base short, with 15 bases between. Germline values: CDR1 SNHLY, CDR2 FYNNEI. The CDR3 runs to 14 residues. The CDR3 loop reads CATSLNFGTDTQYF. The DNA of the CDR3 is TGTGCCACCTCGTTGAACTTTGGCACAGATACGCAGTATTTT.

The chain employs TRBV19 and TRBJ1-2, with 9 bases matching TRBD1. Trimming took 5 bases from V and 7 from J; bases not matched to a gene: 8. The germline V gene has CDR1 LNHDA and CDR2 SQIVND (reference sequence). The CDR3 has 14 residues. CDR3 residues: CASSPGTGISGYTF. CDR3 DNA: TGTGCCAGTAGTCCCGGGACAGGGATAAGTGGCTACACCTTC. Full variable domain (missing parts from reference TRBV19 and TRBJ1-2): DGGITQSPKYLFRKEGQNVTLSCEQNLNHDAMYWYRQDPGQGLRLIYYSQIVNDFQKGDIAEGYSVSREKKESFPLTVTSAQKNPTAFYLCASSPGTGISGYTFGSGTRLTVV.

The rearrangement uses TRBV28 and TRBJ2-5, with a tentative D call TRBD2 (6 bases). This CDR3 contains 16 residues. The V gene lost 4 bases and the J gene lost 3 bases, with 18 bases spanning the gap. CDR1 is MDHEN and CDR2 is SYDVKM in the germline V gene. CDR3 sequence reads: CASSSYNGIAEETQYF. In DNA, the CDR3 is TGTGCCAGCAGTTCATACAATGGGATAGCGGAAGAGACCCAGTACTTC.